A single sample gave rise to the 10 T cell receptor beta chains below, sequenced in a study of T cell changes during pregnancy in multiple sclerosis (dated by TCRdb to 2018 to 2020). Receptors were amplified or captured by the immunoSEQ multiplex PCR assay. Drawn from immuneACCESS, this table holds only the in-frame rearrangements with V and J called that TCRdb kept. Clones are partly lost; checked studies trace under half to an unresolved V gene and leave the rest unexplained. This sample comprises approximately 96,000 clones, under 95% of them detected only once. The ten largest clonotypes hold more than 2% of the sample. The sequenced sample was peripheral blood, obtained after pregnancy. The source is a female donor in good health, enrolled as a control in a pregnancy study.

This clone has more than one count but fewer than ten. This rearrangement joins TRBV19 to TRBJ1-5; D gene unclear. Germline assignment: CDR1 LNHDA and CDR2 SQIVND (reference sequence). V lost 7 bases to trimming and J lost 3 bases, with 7 bases between them. The CDR3 has 12 amino acids. In DNA form, the CDR3 reads TGTGCCAGTATGGCCCACAATCAGCCCCAGCATTTT. Amino acid sequence: CASMAHNQPQHF. The whole variable domain, filled in from reference TRBV19 and TRBJ1-5, reads DGGITQSPKYLFRKEGQNVTLSCEQNLNHDAMYWYRQDPGQGLRLIYYSQIVNDFQKGDIAEGYSVSREKKESFPLTVTSAQKNPTAFYLCASMAHNQPQHFGDGTRLSIL.

The chain carries TRBV7-6 and TRBJ2-3; a possible D gene is TRBD2 (6 bases). Trimming took 1 base from V and 5 from J, leaving 19 bases between them. The germline gives CDR1 SGHVS, CDR2 FNYEAQ. CDR3 length: 17 residues. The CDR3 loop is CASSLVGGGAGRDTQYF. CDR3 bases: TGTGCCAGCAGCTTAGTAGGAGGCGGGGCGGGAAGAGATACGCAGTATTTT.

V usage is TRBV6-5 and J usage is TRBJ1-1, with 10 bases matching TRBD1. Germline V gene lookup returns CDR1 MNHEY and CDR2 SVGAGI. V lost 4 bases to trimming and J lost 1 base; unmatched junction nucleotides: 6. The CDR3 runs 16 residues. The CDR3: CASSSFRQGANTEAFF. The CDR3 DNA is TGTGCCAGCAGTTCATTCAGACAGGGGGCGAACACTGAAGCTTTCTTT.

DNA of the CDR3: TGCGCCAGCAGCTTGGTACAGCCTGGGGCCAACGTCCTGACTTTC. It is translated as CASSLVQPGANVLTF. The genes are TRBV5-1 and TRBJ2-6, with D hard to call. This CDR3 has 15 amino acids. CDR1 SGHRS and CDR2 YFSETQ come from the germline V gene. Deletions cut 0 bases from V and 2 bases from J, with 6 bases between. Full variable domain (remainder filled in from reference TRBV5-1 and TRBJ2-6): KAGVTQTPRYLIKTRGQQVTLSCSPISGHRSVSWYQQTPGQGLQFLFEYFSETQRNKGNFPGRFSGRQFSNSRSEMNVSTLELGDSALYLCASSLVQPGANVLTFGAGSRLTVL.

This clone was observed once. The CDR3, as DNA: TGTGCCAGCTCACCACCTCAGGGAAGGCGTACTGAAGCTTTCTTT. Residues: CASSPPQGRRTEAFF. The chain combines TRBV18 with TRBJ1-1; perhaps TRBD1 as D (5 bases). V lost 0 bases, J lost 5 bases, and 13 bases lay in between. The CDR3 spans 15 residues. Germline V CDR1 and CDR2: KGHSH, LQKENI.

The gene calls are TRBV7-9 and TRBJ2-3, with 7 bases matching TRBD2. This CDR3 is built from 16 residues. Trimming removed 1 base from V and 2 bases from J; junction bases left unmatched: 6. The germline gives CDR1 SEHNR, CDR2 FQNEAQ (reference sequence). CDR3 amino acids: CASSLVQAGATDTQYF. DNA of the CDR3: TGTGCCAGCAGCTTAGTTCAGGCGGGAGCCACAGATACGCAGTATTTT.

The chain recombines TRBV6-1 with TRBJ1-2; 9 nucleotides align to TRBD1. V trimming: 7 bases; J trimming: 4 bases; junction bases outside the gene matches: 4. Germline-derived CDR1 and CDR2 are MNHNS and SASEGT. The CDR3 runs 13 residues. The CDR3 nucleotides read TGTGCCAGCAACAGGGGGCCTGGCTATGGCTACACCTTC. As protein: CASNRGPGYGYTF.

J is TRBJ1-2 and V is TRBV2; D not certain. This CDR3 comprises 12 residues. Germline V lookup: CDR1 SNHLY, CDR2 FYNNEI. V was shortened by 5 bases and J by 3 bases, with 7 bases between the two germline ends. CDR3 sequence reads: CASSFRYYGYTF. CDR3 DNA: TGTGCCAGCAGTTTTAGATACTATGGCTACACCTTC.

V and J are TRBV19 and TRBJ2-1; weak D call: TRBD1 (6 bases). This CDR3 comprises 12 residues. V was clipped by 6 bases and J by 10 bases, with 13 bases between them. Germline assignment: CDR1 LNHDA and CDR2 SQIVND (reference sequence). The DNA for the CDR3 is TGTGCCAGTAGCGTACAGGGATACGAGCAGTTCTTC. Translating gives CASSVQGYEQFF.

Ten or more counts support this clone. The gene calls are TRBV6-1 and TRBJ1-1, with D maybe TRBD1 (6 bases). Trimming removed 2 bases at V and 0 bases at J, with 13 bases between. Per the germline V gene, CDR1 is MNHNS and CDR2 is SASEGT. This CDR3 region has 16 residues. DNA of the CDR3: TGTGCCAGCAGTGAAAGTGCAGGGGACATGAACACTGAAGCTTTCTTT. The encoded protein is CASSESAGDMNTEAFF.